The rows below give T cell receptor beta chains drawn from one sample of a study of metastatic and nonmetastatic thyroid tumors. TCRdb re-analyzed the PCR reads using MiXCR. The table has 15,000 to 20,000 clones, more than 20% seen once; the top ten hold about 10%. The sequenced sample consisted of adjacent normal tissue. The receptors were sampled from a female donor with papillary thyroid cancer or a benign thyroid nodule (not recorded which). Some clones in this sample may be carry-over from other donors' samples. The CDR3 runs from the conserved cysteine through the conserved F or W. The D gene is left open where the match is weak. Not every row has a clone size; where given, it reads once, few, many or a size class.

. | TRBJ2-7 | . | TRBV30 | TGTGCCTGGAGCAGGGGCAGGGAGTACGAGCAGTACTTC | CAWSRGREYEQYF
. | TRBJ2-2 | . | TRBV3-1 | TGTGCCAGCAGCCAAGTAATGATCGAGGACCGGCTGTTTTTT | CASSQVMIEDRLFF
. | TRBJ1-1 | . | TRBV5-5 | TGTGCCAGCAGCTTGTCGGGGCAGACGGAAGCTTTCTTT | CASSLSGQTEAFF
. | TRBJ2-7 | . | TRBV5-8 | TGTGCCAGCAGCTTGCCCGGGACCTTGGGAGGCGAGCAGTACTTC | CASSLPGTLGGEQYF
. | TRBJ2-1 | . | TRBV20-1 | TGCAGTGCGCATTCGGCCGCGGGAAGCTACAATGAGCAGTTCTTC | CSAHSAAGSYNEQFF
. | TRBJ1-5 | TRBD1 | TRBV2 | TGTGCCAGCAGTGAGCGGGAGACAGGGACAGTTAGCAATCAGCCCCAGCATTTT | CASSERETGTVSNQPQHF
many | TRBJ2-7 | TRBD1 | TRBV27 | TGTGCCAGCAGTGTACAGGGGATCCTCAGCTCCTACGAGCAGTACTTC | CASSVQGILSSYEQYF
. | TRBJ2-2 | . | TRBV6-1 | TGTGCCAGCAGCCGCCCCGGGGTCGCCGGGGAGCTGTTTTTT | CASSRPGVAGELFF
few | TRBJ2-5 | . | TRBV6-2/TRBV6-3 | TGTGCCAGCAGTCCCACAGGGTCCCAAGAGACCCAGTACTTC | CASSPTGSQETQYF
few | TRBJ2-4 | TRBD2 | TRBV11-3 | TGTGCCAGCAGCTTAGGTGGGGGAGGGCGAGGAAACATTCAGTACTTC | CASSLGGGGRGNIQYF
. | TRBJ2-1 | . | TRBV30 | TGTGCCTGTGGGGTGGATGAGCAGTTCTTC | CACGVDEQFF
. | TRBJ1-6 | . | TRBV6-1 | TGTGCCAGCACCGGGGGGCGGGATTCACCCCTCCACTTT | CASTGGRDSPLHF
. | TRBJ2-1 | TRBD1 | TRBV27 | TGTGCCAGCAGTACCACGGACAGGGTCCATGAGCAGTTCTTC | CASSTTDRVHEQFF
. | TRBJ2-7 | . | TRBV7-2 | TGTGCCAGCAGGGGGGCGGGGCAGGTCGATGGAGAGCAGTACTTC | CASRGAGQVDGEQYF
. | TRBJ2-3 | TRBD2 | TRBV5-1 | TGCGCCAGCAGCCGGAGGGCGGGAGTGGATACGCAGTATTTT | CASSRRAGVDTQYF
few | TRBJ1-6 | . | TRBV9 | TGTGCCAGCAGCGTAGGAGCAGGTCTAAATTCACCCCTCCACTTT | CASSVGAGLNSPLHF
. | TRBJ1-2 | . | TRBV2 | TGTGCCAGCGGGGCCTACTATGGCTACACCTTC | CASGAYYGYTF
few | TRBJ2-5 | . | TRBV12-3/TRBV12-4 | TGTGCCAGCAGTCTTAACAGATACCAGTACTTC | CASSLNRYQYF
. | TRBJ2-1 | TRBD2 | TRBV6-1 | TGTGCCAGCAGATCCGGGACGGGGGGCAATGAGCAGTTCTTC | CASRSGTGGNEQFF
few | TRBJ1-2 | . | TRBV28 | TGTGCCAGCACCCCCCCGAGGGGTAAACCAAACTATGGCTACACCTTC | CASTPPRGKPNYGYTF
many | TRBJ2-5 | TRBD1 | TRBV12-3/TRBV12-4 | TGTGCCAGCAGTTATACCGGGACAGAAGAGACCCAGTACTTC | CASSYTGTEETQYF
few | TRBJ1-2 | . | TRBV28 | TGTGCCAGCAGGCCCTCGAGCCGGATCCGATTTAGGGACTATGGCTACACCTTC | CASRPSSRIRFRDYGYTF
. | TRBJ2-1 | . | TRBV20-1 | TGCAGTGCTAGCGGGACAGTATTAGGCGGGGACTACAATGAGCAGTTCTTC | CSASGTVLGGDYNEQFF
few | TRBJ1-2 | . | TRBV2 | TGTGCCAGCAGTGAACGCCAGTCACTAGACTATGGCTACACATTC | CASSERQSLDYGYTF